Sequencing of this T cell receptor beta chain was carried out in a study of blood T cell repertoires in COVID-19. As for the study in general: Both acute and convalescent COVID-19 samples were obtained from the United States, Italy and Spain. T cells, B-cell-depleted T cells, or PBMCs provided the cDNA or gDNA that served as material.

The CDR3 is 20 amino acids. V shed 4 bases, J shed 4 bases, and the junction held 13 bases outside the gene matches. Germline V gives CDR1 KGHSH, CDR2 LQKENI. Original methodology: Reference gene primer amplification in the assay estimated nucleated cell counts. Sequencing was performed with immunoSEQ multiplex PCR; in TCRdb, only in-frame clones are kept and a portion is missing. The V and J calls and clone size come from that table; D and trimming were worked out from the DNA. The table includes approximately 50,000 clones, around nine tenths detected once. Sequenced material: peripheral blood. The TCR comes from an elderly man with active or convalescent COVID-19. This chain links TRBV18 with TRBJ2-2, with 15 bases fitting TRBD2. The CDR3 bases are TGTGCCAGCTCACGCTACACCGGGACTAGCGGGGGGACGCTCACCGGGGAGCTGTTTTTT. As protein: CASSRYTGTSGGTLTGELFF. Together with reference TRBV18 and TRBJ2-2, the CDR3 gives the full variable domain: NAGVMQNPRHLVRRRGQEARLRCSPMKGHSHVYWYRQLPEEGLKFMVYLQKENIIDESGMPKERFSAEFPKEGPSILRIQQVVRGDSAAYFCASSRYTGTSGGTLTGELFFGEGSRLTVL.